Each of the 18 T cell receptor beta chains below was sequenced from the same sample in a study of cytomegalovirus exposure and HLA in healthy donors. Libraries were prepared by immunoSEQ multiplex PCR; TCRdb keeps only in-frame clonotypes and omits some of them. The table records 120,000 to 150,000 clones, roughly nine tenths of them present only once. Sequenced input: PBMCs. The receptors stem from a man between 18 and 29 years old in good health and CMV-seronegative.

The chain uses TRBV14 and TRBJ2-5; perhaps TRBD2 as D (5 bases). This CDR3 is 13 amino acids long. Trimming took 5 bases from V and 0 from J, leaving 7 bases between them. Germline V lookup: CDR1 SGHDN, CDR2 FVKESK. Here the CDR3 DNA reads TGTGCCAGCAGCGAGCGGCACCAAGAGACCCAGTACTTC. Encoded protein: CASSERHQETQYF.

This chain joins TRBV18 and TRBJ1-2; the D is unclear. The CDR3 contains 14 residues. V lost 6 bases to trimming and J lost 2 bases, with 13 bases between them. Germline-derived CDR1 and CDR2 are KGHSH and LQKENI. The CDR3 DNA reads as TGTGCCAGCTCCACGAAAACAGAAAACTATGGCTACACCTTC. It translates to CASSTKTENYGYTF.

The chain uses TRBV6-5 and TRBJ1-1; D is unclear. Germline V gene sequence: CDR1 MNHEY, CDR2 SVGAGI. V was clipped by 2 bases and J by 3 bases, with 7 bases between them. This CDR3 contains 13 residues. The CDR3 DNA reads as TGTGCCAGCAGTTACCGGGAGGACACTGAAGCTTTCTTT. Protein product: CASSYREDTEAFF.

The J gene is TRBJ2-1, the V gene TRBV9; the D gene is possibly TRBD1 (6 bases). The CDR3 sequence is 12 residues long. CDR1 and CDR2 from the germline V gene are SGDLS and YYNGEE. The ends were cut back, 4 bases at V and 8 bases at J, with 10 bases in the middle. For the CDR3, the DNA is TGTGCCAGCAGCAAGACAGGTGATGAGCAGTTCTTC. Its protein is CASSKTGDEQFF.

V is TRBV11-2 and J is TRBJ2-7; D perhaps matches TRBD1 (5 bases). CDR3 length: 15 amino acids. In germline, CDR1 is SGHAT, CDR2 FQNNGV. The V and J ends lost 0 bases and 4 bases respectively, with 13 bases between them. In nucleotides, the CDR3 is TGTGCCAGCAGCTTAGATGGGGCAGCCCCATACGAGCAGTACTTC. Its protein product is CASSLDGAAPYEQYF.

The chain combines TRBV5-1 with TRBJ2-1; the D gene is possibly TRBD2 (8 bases). This CDR3 comprises 15 residues. V dropped 3 bases and J dropped 4 bases, with 14 bases sitting between them. Germline CDR1 SGHRS, CDR2 YFSETQ. Here the CDR3 reads CASSSGGGGYNEQFF. CDR3 DNA sequence: TGCGCCAGCAGCTCGGGAGGGGGCGGATACAATGAGCAGTTCTTC.

The chain uses TRBV7-7 and TRBJ2-1; 10 bases map to TRBD1. CDR1 and CDR2 from the germline V gene are SSHAT and FNYEAQ (reference sequence). CDR3 length: 15 residues. The V gene end was trimmed by 5 bases and the J gene end by 0 bases; junction bases not matched to a gene: 1. The CDR3 nucleotides are TGTGCCAGCAGCCGGGACAGGGGCTCCTACAATGAGCAGTTCTTC. Translating it yields CASSRDRGSYNEQFF.

This sequence joins TRBV9 and TRBJ2-3; D might be TRBD2 (7 bases). CDR1 and CDR2 from the germline V gene are SGDLS and YYNGEE. Deletions cut 0 bases from V and 7 bases from J, with 21 bases between. This CDR3 is built from 17 residues. DNA for the CDR3: TGTGCCAGCAGCGTAGAGGATCGGGGGGCCAGTAAGTATACGCAGTATTTT. This sequence encodes CASSVEDRGASKYTQYF. The full variable domain, with the rest looked up from reference TRBV9 and TRBJ2-3, is DSGVTQTPKHLITATGQRVTLRCSPRSGDLSVYWYQQSLDQGLQFLIQYYNGEERAKGNILERFSAQQFPDLHSELNLSSLELGDSALYFCASSVEDRGASKYTQYFGPGTRLTVL.

The rearrangement links TRBV5-1 to TRBJ1-1, with 8 bases lining up with TRBD1. V gave up 0 bases and J gave up 0 bases; unmatched junction bases: 7. The CDR3 is 17 amino acids. From germline, CDR1 is SGHRS and CDR2 YFSETQ. Here the CDR3 reads CASSLATGGLMNTEAFF. As DNA, the CDR3 is TGCGCCAGCAGCTTGGCAACAGGGGGATTAATGAACACTGAAGCTTTCTTT.

The V gene is TRBV6-5, the J gene TRBJ2-7; TRBD1 matches 9 bases. CDR3 length: 15 residues. The germline V gene has CDR1 MNHEY and CDR2 SVGAGI. V trimming: 7 bases; J trimming: 1 base; junction bases outside the gene matches: 8. In DNA, the CDR3 is TGTGCCAGCAAGATTTTGGGACAGGGTTCCTACGAGCAGTACTTC. Residues: CASKILGQGSYEQYF.

The V gene is TRBV9, the J gene TRBJ2-6, with a possible D match to TRBD2 (7 bases). The CDR3 sequence is 16 residues long. Deletions cut 0 bases from V and 2 bases from J, with 9 bases between. Germline CDR1 SGDLS, CDR2 YYNGEE. CDR3 residues: CASSVAGGTGANVLTF. Here the CDR3 DNA reads TGTGCCAGCAGCGTAGCGGGGGGCACTGGGGCCAACGTCCTGACTTTC.

V is TRBV7-9 and J is TRBJ1-1, with D possibly matching TRBD1 (6 bases). V was cut by 3 bases and J by 9 bases, with 11 bases left in between. This CDR3 has 12 amino acids. Germline loops: CDR1 SEHNR, CDR2 FQNEAQ (reference sequence). The CDR3 protein is CASSLARDKAFF. As DNA, the CDR3 is TGTGCCAGCAGCTTGGCCCGGGACAAAGCTTTCTTT. Supplemented by reference TRBV7-9 and TRBJ1-1, the full variable domain reads DTGVSQNPRHKITKRGQNVTFRCDPISEHNRLYWYRQTLGQGPEFLTYFQNEAQLEKSRLLSDRFSAERPKGSFSTLEIQRTEQGDSAMYLCASSLARDKAFFGQGTRLTVV.

The chain links TRBV18 to TRBJ1-4; 7 bases match TRBD1. The junction had 6 bases not matched to a gene; V was cut back by 0 bases and J by 8 bases. Per germline, CDR1 KGHSH and CDR2 LQKENI. The CDR3 has 15 amino acids. The CDR3 sequence is CASSPPTGIREKLFF. The CDR3 DNA is TGTGCCAGCTCACCACCGACAGGGATTCGAGAAAAACTGTTTTTT. Filled out from reference TRBV18 and TRBJ1-4, the complete variable domain reads NAGVMQNPRHLVRRRGQEARLRCSPMKGHSHVYWYRQLPEEGLKFMVYLQKENIIDESGMPKERFSAEFPKEGPSILRIQQVVRGDSAAYFCASSPPTGIREKLFFGSGTQLSVL.

This clone was picked up one time. This chain connects TRBV9 to TRBJ1-2; D gene unclear. The CDR3 sequence is 14 residues long. Germline-derived CDR1 and CDR2 are SGDLS and YYNGEE. V shed 4 bases and J shed 6 bases, with 16 bases lying between them. The CDR3: CASSSLQNPHGYTF. DNA of the CDR3: TGTGCCAGCAGCTCCCTGCAGAACCCCCATGGCTACACCTTC.

The chain uses TRBV5-4 and TRBJ2-2, with TRBD2 identical over 7 bases. There are 17 residues in the CDR3. Germline V gene lookup returns CDR1 SGHNT and CDR2 YYREEE (reference sequence). J lost 0 bases, V lost 0 bases, and 5 bases had no gene match. CDR3 sequence reads: CASSLDPGGTNTGELFF. The CDR3 DNA is TGTGCCAGCAGCTTGGACCCGGGAGGTACGAACACCGGGGAGCTGTTTTTT.

This CDR3 reads CASSLGGSHTEAFF. The CDR3 bases are TGTGCCAGCAGTTTGGGGGGGTCCCACACTGAAGCTTTCTTT. The chain recombines TRBV28 with TRBJ1-1, with D tentatively TRBD1 (5 bases). From germline, CDR1 is MDHEN and CDR2 SYDVKM. The CDR3 spans 14 residues. The V and J ends lost 3 bases and 3 bases respectively, with 11 bases between them.

The J gene is TRBJ2-7, the V gene TRBV7-9, with 7 bases lining up with TRBD1. The ends lost 1 base at V and 6 bases at J; junction bases unmatched: 3. CDR1 is SEHNR and CDR2 is FQNEAQ in the germline V gene (reference sequence). This CDR3 contains 13 residues. CDR3 protein: CASSLERGPEQYF. DNA for the CDR3: TGTGCCAGCAGCTTAGAGAGGGGGCCCGAGCAGTACTTC.

Comments on this clone: Other DNA sequences within the sample encode an identical CDR3. This sequence joins TRBV6-5 and TRBJ1-5; the D gene is possibly TRBD1 (5 bases). There are 15 residues in the CDR3. Trimming stripped 0 bases from V and 3 bases from J, with 9 bases between. The germline CDR1 and CDR2 sequences are MNHEY and SVGAGI. The CDR3 nucleotides are TGTGCCAGCAGTTACTCTGGACATAACAATCAGCCCCAGCATTTT. Translated: CASSYSGHNNQPQHF.